This T cell receptor beta chain came from a study of shared clonotypes between healthy human individuals. The table came from immunoSEQ multiplex PCR; TCRdb's copy has only in-frame clones and leaves some out. The sample shows around 2.3 million clones, approximately 95% of them seen only once. Trimming took off 4 bases at V and 6 bases at J, with 13 bases between the two ends. This CDR3 is built from 14 residues. CDR1 is SGHTA, CDR2 FQGNSA, per germline. The genes are TRBV7-2 and TRBJ1-5; D perhaps matches TRBD1 (5 bases). Sequencing used naive CD4+ T cells sorted from blood. Subset in this sample: CD45RA+ positively selected. This TCR was sampled from a young man in good health. CDR3 in amino acids: CASSSGAGSQPQHF. In DNA form, the CDR3 reads TGTGCCAGCAGCTCCGGGGCCGGAAGTCAGCCCCAGCATTTT.